Many counts were recorded for the clone carrying this T cell receptor beta chain. Its antigen is not known. Germline V CDR1 and CDR2: SGHDT, YYEEEE. Deletions cut 4 bases from V and 3 bases from J, with 11 bases between. The CDR3 is made up of 14 amino acids. This sample was included in a study of CD8+CD57+ T cells in acquired aplastic anemia. The study's findings and limits: Patients and controls had CD8+ Simpson's diversity values that were not significantly distinct.

CD8+CD57+ cell expansion had been shown by flow cytometry in patients chosen for sequencing. It was genomic DNA that served as the template for profiling TCR beta VDJ and CDR3. TCRdb itself ran the reads through MiXCR, one entry per CDR3 protein. The table records approximately 170,000 distinct CDR3 sequences, around 43% of them present only once. The clonotype was recovered from a human donor with aplastic anemia. This sequence joins TRBV5-6 and TRBJ2-1; TRBD1 might be the D (5 bases). The specimen was sorted CD4+, CD8+, or CD8+CD57+ T cells (not recorded which) from PBMCs. The CDR3 protein is CASSPTDYYNEQFF. In nucleotides, the CDR3 is TGTGCCAGCAGCCCGACAGATTACTACAATGAGCAGTTCTTC.